Below are 23 T cell receptor beta chains sequenced from a single sample in a study of T cell responses to AZD1222 COVID-19 vaccine (TCRdb year 2021). Library preparation was by the immunoSEQ multiplex PCR assay. Drawn from immuneACCESS, this table holds only the in-frame rearrangements with V and J called that TCRdb kept. Clones are partly lost; checked studies trace under half to an unresolved V gene and leave the rest unexplained. The sample table records about 190,000 clones; almost 95% of these occur just once. Jointly, the top ten make up 1% to 1.5% of the sample. The sample's time point, from its label and the paper: baseline before first vaccination. This material consisted of peripheral blood, taken on day 0 of AZD1222 vaccination. The source is an adult in good health.

The V and J genes are TRBV28 and TRBJ2-7; D not certain. The CDR3 length is 13 residues. Germline CDR1 reads MDHEN; CDR2 reads SYDVKM. Trimming took 2 bases from V and 2 from J, leaving 7 bases between them. The CDR3 is CASSLGATYEQYF. CDR3 DNA sequence: TGTGCCAGCAGTTTAGGCGCTACCTACGAGCAGTACTTC.

CDR3 DNA sequence: TGTGCCAGCAGGACACTAGCGGATTACACAGATACGCAGTATTTT. Its translation: CASRTLADYTDTQYF. The chain recombines TRBV27 with TRBJ2-3; 8 bases map to TRBD2. The J segment lost 2 bases and the V segment lost 6 bases, leaving 7 bases of the junction unmatched. The CDR3 runs 15 residues. Germline V gene lookup returns CDR1 MNHEY and CDR2 SMNVEV (reference sequence).

The V call is TRBV19, the J call TRBJ2-5, with TRBD1 matching 7 bases. After removal of 3 bases from V and 6 bases from J, the junction contained 19 bases not matched to a gene. The CDR3 loop spans 18 amino acids. Germline V gives CDR1 LNHDA, CDR2 SQIVND (reference sequence). CDR3 region: CASSISSRTGGSGKTQYF. DNA for the CDR3: TGTGCCAGTAGTATTTCGAGCAGGACAGGAGGCAGCGGTAAGACCCAGTACTTC.

This chain joins TRBV4-1 and TRBJ1-2; unclear D gene. The CDR3 sequence is 15 residues long. Germline V gene sequence: CDR1 MGHRA, CDR2 YSYEKL. Deletions cut 0 bases from V and 3 bases from J, with 11 bases between. CDR3 amino acids: CASSQDTRLDYGYTF. The CDR3 region has the DNA TGCGCCAGCAGCCAAGATACACGTTTGGACTATGGCTACACCTTC.

This clone showed up just once. Other DNA sequences in the sample encode the same CDR3. In DNA form, the CDR3 reads TGTGCCAGCAGTTACTCGGCAGGGGGCTACGGCTACACCTTC. Encoded protein: CASSYSAGGYGYTF. This chain joins TRBV6-5 and TRBJ1-2; 8 bases are a match to TRBD1. This CDR3 is 14 amino acids long. Looked up from germline, CDR1 is MNHEY and CDR2 is SVGAGI. The V segment lost 0 bases and the J segment 8 bases; nucleotides outside the gene matches: 5.

The rearrangement uses TRBV11-2 and TRBJ2-2, with 7 bases fitting TRBD1. The CDR3 has 16 residues. Looked up from germline, CDR1 is SGHAT and CDR2 is FQNNGV. J was trimmed by 6 bases and V by 5 bases; bases with no gene match: 12. In DNA form, the CDR3 reads TGTGCCAGCAGCCCTTGGGGACAGAGAGGCGCCGGGGAGCTGTTTTTT. It is translated as CASSPWGQRGAGELFF.

The rearrangement uses TRBV9 and TRBJ1-1; tentatively, D is TRBD1 (5 bases). Germline V gives CDR1 SGDLS, CDR2 YYNGEE. This CDR3 region has 14 residues. V was cut by 4 bases and J by 1 base, with 11 bases left in between. The CDR3 loop is CASSLGHRNTEAFF. The CDR3 DNA reads as TGTGCCAGCAGCCTTGGACACCGGAACACTGAAGCTTTCTTT.

CDR3 DNA sequence: TGTGCCAGCAGCTCACAGGGGGCTGGAAGAGAGACCCAGTACTTC. Translation: CASSSQGAGRETQYF. The chain couples TRBV6-2 or TRBV6-3 to TRBJ2-5; 9 bases are shared with TRBD1. Per germline, CDR1 MNHEY and CDR2 SVGEGT. V shed 6 bases and J 4 bases; nucleotides not matched to a gene: 9. CDR3 size: 15 residues.

The chain carries TRBV2 and TRBJ2-6, with D unresolved. V was pared by 5 bases and J by 3 bases, with 8 bases between. Looked up from germline, CDR1 is SNHLY and CDR2 is FYNNEI. The CDR3 spans 14 residues. The CDR3 is CASSQRGGANVLTF. CDR3 DNA: TGTGCCAGCAGTCAGCGTGGTGGGGCCAACGTCCTGACTTTC. The whole variable domain, filled in from reference TRBV2 and TRBJ2-6, reads EPEVTQTPSHQVTQMGQEVILRCVPISNHLYFYWYRQILGQKVEFLVSFYNNEISEKSEIFDDQFSVERPDGSNFTLKIRSTKLEDSAMYFCASSQRGGANVLTFGAGSRLTVL.

The sample holds one count of this clone. V gene TRBV15 combines with J gene TRBJ2-1; D is unclear. CDR3 length: 16 residues. Trimming removed 1 base from V and 2 bases from J, with 12 bases in between. CDR1 and CDR2 (germline): LNHNV, YYDKDF (reference sequence). The CDR3 DNA sequence: TGTGCCACCAGCAGAGCCCGAGACTTGACCTACAATGAGCAGTTCTTC. It is translated as CATSRARDLTYNEQFF.

This chain uses TRBV30 with TRBJ1-5; 7 bases align to TRBD1. The CDR3 has 14 residues. V was pared by 0 bases and J by 4 bases, with 3 bases of the junction left unmatched. Germline V gene lookup returns CDR1 GTSNPN and CDR2 SVGIG (reference sequence). CDR3 nucleotide sequence: TGTGCCTGGAGTGTGGGACAGTATAATCAGCCCCAGCATTTT. Residues: CAWSVGQYNQPQHF. The full variable domain, completed using reference TRBV30 and TRBJ1-5, is SQTIHQWPATLVQPVGSPLSLECTVEGTSNPNLYWYRQAAGRGLQLLFYSVGIGQISSEVPQNLSASRPQDRQFILSSKKLLLSDSGFYLCAWSVGQYNQPQHFGDGTRLSIL.

A single count supports this clone. The V call is TRBV18, the J call TRBJ1-2; D may be TRBD1 (5 bases). The V gene lost 3 bases and the J gene lost 4 bases, with 12 bases spanning the gap. The CDR3 sequence is 14 residues long. CDR1 and CDR2 (germline): KGHSH, LQKENI. Written as DNA, the CDR3 is TGTGCCAGCTCACCTTCAGGGCGCGGCTATGGCTACACCTTC. Protein sequence: CASSPSGRGYGYTF.

The V call is TRBV9, the J call TRBJ2-7; the match to TRBD1 covers 7 bases. The CDR3 is made up of 14 amino acids. V dropped 0 bases and J dropped 0; count of bases not matched to a gene: 0. CDR1 and CDR2 from the germline V gene are SGDLS and YYNGEE. The CDR3 reads CASSVEGASYEQYF. The CDR3 DNA reads as TGTGCCAGCAGCGTAGAGGGGGCCTCCTACGAGCAGTACTTC. The complete variable domain, with remaining parts taken from reference TRBV9 and TRBJ2-7, reads DSGVTQTPKHLITATGQRVTLRCSPRSGDLSVYWYQQSLDQGLQFLIQYYNGEERAKGNILERFSAQQFPDLHSELNLSSLELGDSALYFCASSVEGASYEQYFGPGTRLTVT.

The V gene is TRBV4-2, the J gene TRBJ1-1; possibly TRBD1 for D (5 bases). CDR3 length: 15 amino acids. Germline V gives CDR1 LGHNA, CDR2 YNFKEQ. V gave up 4 bases and J gave up 1 base, with 13 bases separating them. The CDR3 protein is CASSPVGTANTEAFF. The CDR3 DNA is TGTGCCAGCAGCCCAGTCGGGACGGCGAACACTGAAGCTTTCTTT.

Written as DNA, the CDR3 is TGTGCCAGCAGCCCCGGGCGCGGCAATCAGCCCCAGCATTTT. Residues: CASSPGRGNQPQHF. V usage is TRBV11-2 and J usage is TRBJ1-5; D is ambiguous. The CDR3 is 14 amino acids. V shed 5 bases and J shed 2 bases, with 10 bases lying between them. CDR1 is SGHAT, CDR2 FQNNGV, per germline.

The count of this clone is one. The chain is built from TRBV6-2 or TRBV6-3 and TRBJ1-3, with TRBD1 identical over 7 bases. This CDR3 contains 16 residues. V lost 2 bases and J lost 1; bases outside the gene matches: 5. Germline CDR1 and CDR2: MNHEY and SVGEGT. This CDR3 reads CASSYPGQASGNTIYF. The DNA for the CDR3 is TGTGCCAGCAGTTACCCAGGACAGGCGTCTGGAAACACCATATATTTT.

The chain is built from TRBV14 and TRBJ2-1; 12 nucleotides line up with TRBD2. The ends lost 4 bases at V and 4 bases at J; junction bases unmatched: 2. The CDR3 covers 15 residues. Germline V gives CDR1 SGHDN, CDR2 FVKESK. Here the CDR3 reads CASSLGTSGYNEQFF. CDR3 DNA: TGTGCCAGCAGCCTAGGGACTAGCGGGTACAATGAGCAGTTCTTC.

J is TRBJ2-2 and V is TRBV5-4; TRBD1 is a possible D gene (6 bases). The CDR3 runs 14 residues. The V gene lost 5 bases and the J gene lost 4 bases, with 12 bases spanning the gap. Germline V gene lookup returns CDR1 SGHNT and CDR2 YYREEE (reference sequence). The CDR3 spells CASRTTGSTGELFF. CDR3 nucleotides: TGTGCCAGCAGAACAACAGGGTCCACCGGGGAGCTGTTTTTT.

This chain joins TRBV7-9 and TRBJ1-6; D is unresolved. V was trimmed by 5 bases and J by 8 bases, leaving 16 bases between them. The germline gives CDR1 SEHNR, CDR2 FQNEAQ (reference sequence). The CDR3 is 15 amino acids. CDR3 sequence: CASSPSRVEDSPLHF. CDR3 in DNA: TGTGCCAGCAGCCCGTCCCGTGTAGAAGATTCACCCCTCCACTTT.

This clone was recorded only once. This chain connects TRBV5-1 to TRBJ1-1; D is ambiguous. Trimming took off 3 bases at V and 3 bases at J, with 12 bases between the two ends. The CDR3 runs to 14 residues. Looked up from germline, CDR1 is SGHRS and CDR2 is YFSETQ. Written as DNA, the CDR3 is TGCGCCAGCAGCTCGGAGCGGTCTTACACTGAAGCTTTCTTT. It codes for CASSSERSYTEAFF.

This chain connects TRBV7-8 to TRBJ2-5; no clear D. Looked up from germline, CDR1 is SGHVS and CDR2 is FQNEAQ. The CDR3 extends over 13 amino acids. Deletions cut 7 bases from V and 5 bases from J, with 14 bases between. CDR3 protein: CASNFKLSETQYF. The CDR3 region has the DNA TGTGCCAGCAATTTTAAGCTGTCTGAGACCCAGTACTTC. The variable domain in full, with the rest retrieved from reference TRBV7-8 and TRBJ2-5, is GAGVSQSPRYKVAKRGQDVALRCDPISGHVSLFWYQQALGQGPEFLTYFQNEAQLDKSGLPSDRFFAERPEGSVSTLKIQRTQQEDSAVYLCASNFKLSETQYFGPGTRLLVL.

This clone was seen more than once but under ten times. V is TRBV2 and J is TRBJ1-5, with 7 bases matching TRBD1. The CDR3 totals 16 residues. Unmatched junction bases numbered 8, after V lost 3 bases and J lost 3 bases. Germline values: CDR1 SNHLY, CDR2 FYNNEI. The CDR3 region has the DNA TGTGCCAGCAGTGATACAGGGGCCGACTCCAATCAGCCCCAGCATTTT. Amino acids: CASSDTGADSNQPQHF. Full variable domain (missing parts from reference TRBV2 and TRBJ1-5): EPEVTQTPSHQVTQMGQEVILRCVPISNHLYFYWYRQILGQKVEFLVSFYNNEISEKSEIFDDQFSVERPDGSNFTLKIRSTKLEDSAMYFCASSDTGADSNQPQHFGDGTRLSIL.

This chain uses TRBV3-1 (or the pseudogene TRBV3-2) with TRBJ1-4; no definite D call. Germline CDR1 LGHDT, CDR2 YNNKEL (reference sequence). The V end was cut by 9 bases, the J end by 8 bases, with 31 bases between. CDR3 size: 18 residues. Written as DNA, the CDR3 is TGTGCCAGACCGCCCGGGAGAGGAGGGCCGCCCATCAGGGAAAAACTGTTTTTT. This translates into CARPPGRGGPPIREKLFF.